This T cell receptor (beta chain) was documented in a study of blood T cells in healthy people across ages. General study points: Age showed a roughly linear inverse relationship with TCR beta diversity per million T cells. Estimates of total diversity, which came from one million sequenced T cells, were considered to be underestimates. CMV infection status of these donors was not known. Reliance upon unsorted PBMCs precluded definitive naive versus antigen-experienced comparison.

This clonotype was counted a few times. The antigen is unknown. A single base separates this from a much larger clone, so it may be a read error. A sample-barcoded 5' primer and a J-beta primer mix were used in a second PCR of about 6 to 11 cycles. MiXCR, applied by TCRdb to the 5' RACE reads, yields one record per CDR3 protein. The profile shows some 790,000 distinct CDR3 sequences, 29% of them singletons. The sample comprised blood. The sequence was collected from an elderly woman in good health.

The CDR3 DNA reads TGTGCCAGCAGCTTAGGAGGGAAGGGGCCAGATACGCAGTATTTT. Protein: CASSLGGKGPDTQYF. This sequence joins TRBV7-2 and TRBJ2-3; the D gene could be TRBD1 or TRBD2 (5 bases each). The V gene's germline CDR1 is SGHTA and CDR2 FQGNSA. V was pared by 1 base and J by 4 bases, with 12 bases between. The CDR3 contains 15 residues.